Listed below are T cell receptor beta chains from one sample, sequenced in a study of CD8 T cells in ankylosing spondylitis. TCRdb processed the 5' RACE reads anew with MiXCR; each CDR3 protein has one entry. The table has under 200,000 distinct CDR3 sequences, approximately 10% seen once. The specimen was blood, either unsorted or a sorted T cell fraction (not recorded which). These receptors were taken from a female donor with ankylosing spondylitis or in good health (not recorded which). CDR3s include the opening cysteine and the closing phenylalanine or tryptophan. D genes are given only for firm matches. Clone size is stated in some rows and not others, as once, few, many or a class when expanded.

CASRPGSSYEQYF,TGTGCCAGCAGACCCGGGTCCTCCTACGAGCAGTACTTC,TRBV7-9,.,13,TRBJ2-7,.
CSASDRSEGYGYTF,TGCAGTGCTAGCGACAGGTCAGAAGGCTATGGCTACACCTTC,TRBV20-1,few,14,TRBJ1-2,.
CAIRTGVAGTDTQYF,TGTGCCATCAGGACAGGGGTCGCGGGCACAGATACGCAGTATTTT,TRBV10-3,many,15,TRBJ2-3,TRBD1
CASSPLAGGPNEQFF,TGTGCCAGCAGCCCTTTAGCGGGAGGGCCTAATGAGCAGTTCTTC,TRBV14,many,15,TRBJ2-1,TRBD2
CASRGTGSRPYEQYF,TGTGCCAGCAGGGGGACAGGGTCGCGACCGTACGAGCAGTACTTC,TRBV2,.,15,TRBJ2-7,TRBD1
CASSASSGYNEQFF,TGTGCCAGCAGCGCGTCTAGCGGCTACAATGAGCAGTTCTTC,TRBV7-9,many,14,TRBJ2-1,TRBD2
CSARDPTALYGYTF,TGCAGTGCTAGAGATCCGACCGCTTTATATGGCTACACCTTC,TRBV20-1,few,14,TRBJ1-2,.
CASSPQGGVYEQYF,TGCGCCAGCAGCCCCCAGGGGGGGGTCTACGAGCAGTACTTC,TRBV4-3,.,14,TRBJ2-7,.
CASSQSELGVRGEQFF,TGCGCCAGCAGTCAATCGGAGCTAGGCGTAAGGGGTGAGCAGTTCTTC,TRBV23-1,.,16,TRBJ2-1,.
CASSLPPRGPNEQYF,TGTGCCAGCAGCCTCCCGCCCAGGGGGCCCAACGAGCAGTACTTC,TRBV16,few,15,TRBJ2-7,TRBD1
CASSFAPDTRESPLHF,TGTGCCAGCAGCTTTGCCCCGGACACGCGGGAGTCACCCCTCCACTTT,TRBV7-9,few,16,TRBJ1-6,.
CSAVTGEHTEAFF,TGCAGTGCTGTGACAGGGGAACACACTGAAGCTTTCTTT,TRBV20-1,few,13,TRBJ1-1,TRBD1
CASSHPGPHNEQFF,TGTGCCAGCAGCCATCCGGGGCCGCATAATGAGCAGTTCTTC,TRBV4-2,.,14,TRBJ2-1,.
CASTLGLTEETQYF,TGTGCCAGCACCCTTGGCCTAACGGAGGAGACCCAGTACTTC,TRBV12-3/TRBV12-4,.,14,TRBJ2-5,.